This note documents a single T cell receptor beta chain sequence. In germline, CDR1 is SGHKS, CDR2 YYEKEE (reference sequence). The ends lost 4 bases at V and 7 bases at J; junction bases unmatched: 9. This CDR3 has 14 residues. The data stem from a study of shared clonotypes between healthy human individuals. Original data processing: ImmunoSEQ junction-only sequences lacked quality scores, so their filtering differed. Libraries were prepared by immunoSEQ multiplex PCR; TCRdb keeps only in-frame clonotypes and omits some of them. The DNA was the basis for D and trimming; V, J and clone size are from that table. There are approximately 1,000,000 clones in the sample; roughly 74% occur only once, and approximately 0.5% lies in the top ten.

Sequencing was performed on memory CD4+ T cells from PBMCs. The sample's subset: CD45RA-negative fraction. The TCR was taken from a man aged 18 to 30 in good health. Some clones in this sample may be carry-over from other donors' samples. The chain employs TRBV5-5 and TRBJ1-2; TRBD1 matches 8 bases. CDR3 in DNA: TGTGCCAGCAGCGCCGGACAGGGAGAAAGTGGCTACACCTTC. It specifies CASSAGQGESGYTF.